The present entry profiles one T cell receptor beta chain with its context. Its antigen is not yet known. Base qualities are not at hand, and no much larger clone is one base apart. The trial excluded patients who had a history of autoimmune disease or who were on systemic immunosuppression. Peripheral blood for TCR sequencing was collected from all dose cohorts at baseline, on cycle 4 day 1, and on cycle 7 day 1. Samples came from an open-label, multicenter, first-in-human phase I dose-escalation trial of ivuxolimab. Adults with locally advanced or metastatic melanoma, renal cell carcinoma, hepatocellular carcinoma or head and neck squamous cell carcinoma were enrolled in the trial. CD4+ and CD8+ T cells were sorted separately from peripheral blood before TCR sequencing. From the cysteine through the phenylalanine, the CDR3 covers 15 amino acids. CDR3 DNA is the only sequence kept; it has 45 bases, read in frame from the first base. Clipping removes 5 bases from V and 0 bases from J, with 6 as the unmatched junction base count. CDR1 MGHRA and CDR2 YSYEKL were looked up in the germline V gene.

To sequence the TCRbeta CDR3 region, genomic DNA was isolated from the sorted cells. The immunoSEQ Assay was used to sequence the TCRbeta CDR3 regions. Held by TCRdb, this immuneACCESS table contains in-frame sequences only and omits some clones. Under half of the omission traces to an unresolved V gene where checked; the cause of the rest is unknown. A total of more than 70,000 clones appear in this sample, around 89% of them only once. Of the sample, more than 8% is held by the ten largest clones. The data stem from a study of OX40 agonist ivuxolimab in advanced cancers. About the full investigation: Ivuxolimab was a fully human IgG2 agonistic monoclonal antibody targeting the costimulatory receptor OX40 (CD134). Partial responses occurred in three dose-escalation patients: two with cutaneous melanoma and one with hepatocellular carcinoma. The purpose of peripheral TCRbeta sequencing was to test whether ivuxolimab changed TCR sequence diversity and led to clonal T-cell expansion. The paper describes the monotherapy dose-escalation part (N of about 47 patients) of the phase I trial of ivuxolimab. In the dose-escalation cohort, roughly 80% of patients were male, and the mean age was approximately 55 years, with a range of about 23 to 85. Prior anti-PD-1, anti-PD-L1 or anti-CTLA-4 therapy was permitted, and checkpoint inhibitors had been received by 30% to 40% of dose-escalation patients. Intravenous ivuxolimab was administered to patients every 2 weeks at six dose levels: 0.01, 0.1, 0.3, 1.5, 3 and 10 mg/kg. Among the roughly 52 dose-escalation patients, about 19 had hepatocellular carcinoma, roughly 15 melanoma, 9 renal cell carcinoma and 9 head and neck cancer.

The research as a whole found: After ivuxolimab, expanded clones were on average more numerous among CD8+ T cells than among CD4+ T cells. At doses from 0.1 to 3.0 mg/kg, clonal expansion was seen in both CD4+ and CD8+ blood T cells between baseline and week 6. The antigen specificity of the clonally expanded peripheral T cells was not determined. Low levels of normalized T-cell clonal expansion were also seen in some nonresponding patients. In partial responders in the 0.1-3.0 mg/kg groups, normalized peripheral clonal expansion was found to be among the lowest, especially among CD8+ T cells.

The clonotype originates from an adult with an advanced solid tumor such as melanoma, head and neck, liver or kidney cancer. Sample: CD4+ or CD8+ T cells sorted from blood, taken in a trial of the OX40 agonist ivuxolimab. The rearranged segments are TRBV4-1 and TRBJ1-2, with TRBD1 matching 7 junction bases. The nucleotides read TGCGCCAGCAGCTGGGGCACAGGGGCTAACTATGGCTACACCTTC. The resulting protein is CASSWGTGANYGYTF.